The T cell receptor beta chain described here comes from a study of OX40 agonist ivuxolimab in advanced cancers. The germline V and J ends were trimmed by 0 bases and 1 base, with 9 bases remaining between them. This CDR3 is built from 15 residues. Germline V lookup: CDR1 LNHNV, CDR2 YYDKDF (reference sequence). The repertoire was sequenced with immunoSEQ multiplex PCR; TCRdb's copy has only in-frame clones and lacks some. The sample has about 88,000 clones; around nine tenths are singletons. Sample: CD4+ or CD8+ T cells sorted from blood, taken in a trial of the OX40 agonist ivuxolimab. J is TRBJ2-5 and V is TRBV15; D is unclear. This clonotype originated in an adult with an advanced solid tumor such as melanoma, head and neck, liver or kidney cancer. DNA for the CDR3: TGTGCCACCAGCAGAGATCCGCTAGTCCAAGAGACCCAGTACTTC. It yields the protein CATSRDPLVQETQYF.